This paragraph reports one T cell receptor (beta chain). The method was immunoSEQ multiplex PCR; TCRdb's version includes in-frame clones alone and lacks a portion of them. The sample yields about 220,000 clones, approximately 81% seen once. The data are from a study of blood T cell repertoires in COVID-19. Study-wide background: T cells, B-cell-depleted T cells, or PBMCs supplied cDNA or gDNA.

V shed 0 bases, J shed 6 bases, and the junction held 7 bases outside the gene matches. The CDR3 contains 17 residues. CDR1 and CDR2 (germline): SGDLS, YYNGEE. This TCR was sampled from a woman of 80 years or more with acute or convalescent COVID-19. V usage is TRBV9 and J usage is TRBJ2-2; TRBD2 aligns across 11 bases. Input material: peripheral blood. CDR3 bases: TGTGCCAGCAGCGTAGCCCCGGTTAGCGGGGGGGCCGGGGAGCTGTTTTTT. It yields the protein CASSVAPVSGGAGELFF.